These 30 T cell receptor beta chains came from one sample sequenced in a study of CD4 T cells in relation to SARS-CoV-2 and coronaviruses. These TCRs are of unknown antigen specificity. The assay was immunoSEQ multiplex PCR, and TCRdb's table has in-frame clones only and misses some. The table has about 20,000 clones, under 80% seen once. The unexposed donors gave CD4+ T cells in about 2011-2018, prior to COVID-19. After less than 11 days of culture, CD4+ T cells were isolated. The sequenced sample was CD4+ T cells from PBMCs, cultured in vitro. The receptors come from a human donor in good health.

J is TRBJ2-2 and V is TRBV7-9; 9 bases agree with TRBD1. V gave up 8 bases and J gave up 5 bases; unmatched junction bases: 15. This CDR3 region has 17 residues. The V gene's germline CDR1 is SEHNR and CDR2 FQNEAQ (reference sequence). CDR3 in amino acids: CASSPTPGQGLTGELFF. CDR3 DNA: TGTGCCAGCTCACCAACGCCGGGACAGGGTTTAACCGGGGAGCTGTTTTTT.

This rearrangement joins TRBV7-9 to TRBJ1-1; D is possibly TRBD1 (5 bases). Deletions cut 4 bases from V and 6 bases from J, with 9 bases between. The CDR3 is 12 residues long. CDR1 is SEHNR and CDR2 is FQNEAQ in the germline V gene (reference sequence). The CDR3 sequence is CASSSDSSEAFF. CDR3 nucleotide sequence: TGTGCCAGCAGCTCTGACAGCTCTGAAGCTTTCTTT.

CDR3 sequence: CAWSGHSGNTIYF. CDR3 in DNA: TGTGCCTGGAGCGGACACTCTGGAAACACCATATATTTT. The chain is built from TRBV30 and TRBJ1-3; possibly TRBD1 for D (5 bases). There are 13 residues in the CDR3. Looked up from germline, CDR1 is GTSNPN and CDR2 is SVGIG (reference sequence). V lost 3 bases to trimming and J lost 0 bases, with 6 bases between them.

The rearrangement uses TRBV6-2 or TRBV6-3 and TRBJ1-1, with 8 bases aligning to TRBD1. The V gene end was trimmed by 4 bases and the J gene end by 3 bases; junction bases not matched to a gene: 4. The CDR3 runs to 14 residues. Per the germline V gene, CDR1 is MNHEY and CDR2 is SVGEGT. The CDR3 sequence is CASSFQGAHTEAFF. Written as DNA, the CDR3 is TGTGCCAGCAGTTTCCAGGGGGCTCACACTGAAGCTTTCTTT.

The rearrangement uses TRBV28 and TRBJ2-5; 8 nucleotides align to TRBD2. The CDR3 covers 16 residues. The germline V gene encodes CDR1 MDHEN and CDR2 SYDVKM. V shed 4 bases and J 4 bases; nucleotides not matched to a gene: 11. The CDR3 DNA reads as TGTGCCAGCAGTTCACCCCTCAGCGGGAGTGTAGAGACCCAGTACTTC. Encoded protein: CASSSPLSGSVETQYF.

The chain recombines TRBV2 with TRBJ1-3; the D gene is possibly TRBD1 (5 bases). This CDR3 has 15 amino acids. Germline-derived CDR1 and CDR2 are SNHLY and FYNNEI. Trimming took 3 bases from V and 4 from J, leaving 13 bases between them. CDR3 loop: CASSEGGAQGNTIYF. CDR3 bases: TGTGCCAGCAGTGAGGGAGGGGCGCAAGGAAACACCATATATTTT.

This rearrangement joins TRBV3-1 (or the pseudogene TRBV3-2) to TRBJ2-5, with TRBD1 matching 8 bases. This CDR3 is 14 amino acids long. V was clipped by 7 bases and J by 2 bases; unmatched bases: 6. Germline-derived CDR1 and CDR2 are LGHDT and YNNKEL (reference sequence). CDR3 nucleotides: TGTGCCAGCACTTTAAGGACAGGGCAAGAGACCCAGTACTTC. Its protein is CASTLRTGQETQYF.

The chain has TRBV5-1 and TRBJ1-1; TRBD1 might be the D (5 bases). Trimming took off 5 bases at V and 6 bases at J, with 14 bases between the two ends. Per the germline V gene, CDR1 is SGHRS and CDR2 is YFSETQ. CDR3 size: 13 residues. The CDR3 DNA sequence: TGCGCCAGCAGGGTAGGGGAATCGTCTGAAGCTTTCTTT. Protein product: CASRVGESSEAFF.

The genes are TRBV27 and TRBJ1-5; 9 bases are a match to TRBD1. With 4 bases clipped from V and 5 bases from J, the junction kept 0 bases outside the gene matches. Germline loops: CDR1 MNHEY, CDR2 SMNVEV (reference sequence). The CDR3 has 13 amino acids. The CDR3 loop is CASSWDRDQPQHF. In nucleotides, the CDR3 is TGTGCCAGCAGTTGGGACAGGGATCAGCCCCAGCATTTT.

CDR3 sequence reads: CASSDGTRGSWAFF. Here the CDR3 DNA reads TGTGCCAGCAGTGACGGGACTAGGGGTTCGTGGGCTTTCTTT. The chain couples TRBV28 to TRBJ1-1, with a weak D call TRBD1 (5 bases). This CDR3 region has 14 residues. Germline lookup yields CDR1 MDHEN and CDR2 SYDVKM. The V gene lost 5 bases and the J gene lost 11 bases, with 21 bases spanning the gap.

The CDR3 DNA is TGTGCCAGCAGCTCCCGTAGCGGGGGGAGCAATGAGCAGTTCTTC. Translation: CASSSRSGGSNEQFF. V is TRBV11-3 and J is TRBJ2-1; 10 bases fit TRBD2. The ends lost 4 bases at V and 6 bases at J; junction bases unmatched: 6. The CDR3 is 15 amino acids. In germline, CDR1 is SGHNT, CDR2 YENEEA.

V usage is TRBV30 and J usage is TRBJ1-1; D is ambiguous. Looked up from germline, CDR1 is GTSNPN and CDR2 is SVGIG (reference sequence). V lost 1 base and J 1 base, leaving 4 bases between the germline ends. The CDR3 runs to 12 residues. The CDR3 region has the DNA TGTGCCTGGAGTGAACAGAACACTGAAGCTTTCTTT. Its translation is CAWSEQNTEAFF.

The chain employs TRBV19 and TRBJ2-3; D remains ambiguous. CDR3 length: 12 amino acids. CDR1 and CDR2 from the germline V gene are LNHDA and SQIVND (reference sequence). Trimming took 1 base from V and 7 from J, leaving 6 bases between them. CDR3 loop: CASSIGTNTQYF. The CDR3 DNA follows: TGTGCCAGTAGTATAGGGACCAATACGCAGTATTTT. Together with reference TRBV19 and TRBJ2-3, the CDR3 gives the full variable domain: DGGITQSPKYLFRKEGQNVTLSCEQNLNHDAMYWYRQDPGQGLRLIYYSQIVNDFQKGDIAEGYSVSREKKESFPLTVTSAQKNPTAFYLCASSIGTNTQYFGPGTRLTVL.

A few counts support this clone. This chain connects TRBV9 to TRBJ1-1, with 8 bases fitting TRBD1. V was clipped by 2 bases and J by 3 bases; unmatched bases: 3. CDR1 is SGDLS and CDR2 is YYNGEE in the germline V gene. This CDR3 spans 14 amino acids. CDR3: CASSVDRVDTEAFF. CDR3 nucleotide sequence: TGTGCCAGCAGCGTGGACAGGGTTGACACTGAAGCTTTCTTT.

This clone appeared once. CDR3 coding DNA: TGTGCCTGGAGTAATGGCCAGGGGGCTGGAGAGACCCAGTACTTC. Protein sequence: CAWSNGQGAGETQYF. The chain uses TRBV30 and TRBJ2-5; 8 bases agree with TRBD1. This CDR3 comprises 15 residues. V trimming: 2 bases; J trimming: 4 bases; junction bases outside the gene matches: 9. From germline, CDR1 is GTSNPN and CDR2 SVGIG (reference sequence).

The chain couples TRBV19 to TRBJ2-6; tentatively, D is TRBD1 or TRBD2 (6 bases each). The CDR3 is made up of 15 amino acids. Germline CDR1 LNHDA, CDR2 SQIVND (reference sequence). V was trimmed by 3 bases and J by 5 bases, leaving 11 bases between them. CDR3 in amino acids: CASSITGGRANVLTF. The DNA for the CDR3 is TGTGCCAGTAGTATCACCGGGGGCCGGGCCAACGTCCTGACTTTC.

The rearrangement uses TRBV3-1 (or the pseudogene TRBV3-2) and TRBJ1-1; 8 bases line up with TRBD1. CDR3 length: 14 residues. Germline-derived CDR1 and CDR2 are LGHDT and YNNKEL (reference sequence). J lost 4 bases, V lost 4 bases, and 5 bases had no gene match. The CDR3 DNA sequence: TGTGCCAGCAGCCGGACAGGGTCGGTCACTGAAGCTTTCTTT. It yields the protein CASSRTGSVTEAFF.

The chain employs TRBV5-5 and TRBJ2-4; D perhaps matches TRBD2 (6 bases). CDR1 is SGHKS, CDR2 YYEKEE, per germline (reference sequence). The CDR3 is made up of 17 amino acids. Deletions cut 0 bases from V and 5 bases from J, with 18 bases between. In DNA form, the CDR3 reads TGTGCCAGCAGCTTGGTGCATAGCGGCCAAGGGGAAAACATTCAGTACTTC. Amino acids: CASSLVHSGQGENIQYF.

V and J are TRBV11-2 and TRBJ1-2; D possibly corresponds to TRBD1 (6 bases). Germline V lookup: CDR1 SGHAT, CDR2 FQNNGV. Trimming removed 4 bases from V and 4 bases from J, with 10 bases in between. The CDR3 totals 13 residues. The CDR3 spells CASSSGTIYGYTF. In DNA form, the CDR3 reads TGTGCCAGCAGCTCCGGGACAATCTATGGCTACACCTTC. Looking up the rest from reference TRBV11-2 and TRBJ1-2 gives the full variable domain: EAGVAQSPRYKIIEKRQSVAFWCNPISGHATLYWYQQILGQGPKLLIQFQNNGVVDDSQLPKDRFSAERLKGVDSTLKIQPAKLEDSAVYLCASSSGTIYGYTFGSGTRLTVV.

This chain links TRBV19 with TRBJ1-6, with unresolved D. Germline V lookup: CDR1 LNHDA, CDR2 SQIVND (reference sequence). This CDR3 has 16 residues. Trimming removed 5 bases from V and 0 bases from J, with 11 bases in between. CDR3: CASSRAVSSYNSPLHF. The CDR3 nucleotides are TGTGCCAGTAGTCGTGCTGTAAGCTCCTATAATTCACCCCTCCACTTT.

Written as DNA, the CDR3 is TGTGCCAGCAGCCAAGGTCGTGCGGGTACCTACGAGCAGTACTTC. Translating gives CASSQGRAGTYEQYF. V usage is TRBV3-1 (or the pseudogene TRBV3-2) and J usage is TRBJ2-7; the D gene is possibly TRBD2 (5 bases). The CDR3 sequence is 15 residues long. V was shortened by 1 base and J by 2 bases, with 12 bases between the two germline ends. Germline V gene lookup returns CDR1 LGHDT and CDR2 YNNKEL (reference sequence).

This clone was seen a handful of times. J is TRBJ1-2 and V is TRBV28; D remains ambiguous. This CDR3 is built from 11 residues. Trimming cost V 6 bases and J 6 bases, with 8 bases left between them. Germline CDR1 reads MDHEN; CDR2 reads SYDVKM. The CDR3 protein is CASSSLHGYTF. CDR3 coding DNA: TGTGCCAGCAGCTCCCTGCATGGCTACACCTTC.

The rearrangement links TRBV18 to TRBJ2-7; D ambiguous. Germline CDR1 KGHSH, CDR2 LQKENI. The CDR3 is 13 amino acids. V dropped 3 bases and J dropped 3 bases, with 9 bases sitting between them. The CDR3 loop is CASSPEQLYEQYF. CDR3 nucleotides: TGTGCCAGCTCACCGGAACAGCTCTACGAGCAGTACTTC.

The chain joins TRBV7-8 to TRBJ1-4, with 8 nucleotides matching TRBD1. This CDR3 region has 13 residues. V shed 5 bases and J 6 bases; nucleotides not matched to a gene: 2. Looked up from germline, CDR1 is SGHVS and CDR2 is FQNEAQ. Written as DNA, the CDR3 is TGTGCCAGCAGCCGGACAGGGTATGAAAAACTGTTTTTT. It translates to CASSRTGYEKLFF.

This clone was picked up a small number of times. The J gene is TRBJ2-3, the V gene TRBV3-1 (or the pseudogene TRBV3-2), with 8 bases aligning to TRBD2. The CDR3 loop spans 16 amino acids. V was clipped by 2 bases and J by 3 bases; unmatched bases: 7. Per the germline V gene, CDR1 is LGHDT and CDR2 is YNNKEL (reference sequence). CDR3: CASSQTAASGTDTQYF. The CDR3 DNA reads as TGTGCCAGCAGCCAAACGGCGGCTAGCGGGACAGATACGCAGTATTTT.

This chain uses TRBV6-1 with TRBJ1-3; unclear D gene. Germline V CDR1 and CDR2: MNHNS, SASEGT. Trimming took 1 base from V and 0 from J, leaving 4 bases between them. The CDR3 is 14 amino acids. This CDR3 is CASSEVDSGNTIYF. CDR3 bases: TGTGCCAGCAGTGAAGTGGACTCTGGAAACACCATATATTTT.

This clone was counted only a few times. This rearrangement joins TRBV6-4 to TRBJ2-3; 9 bases align to TRBD1. Germline assignment: CDR1 MRHNA and CDR2 SNTAGT. The CDR3 contains 15 residues. Unmatched junction bases numbered 6, after V lost 6 bases and J lost 2 bases. For the CDR3, the DNA is TGTGCCAGCAGGAAGGGGACAGGGCCCACAGATACGCAGTATTTT. It specifies CASRKGTGPTDTQYF.

This chain uses TRBV7-3 with TRBJ2-3; 7 bases line up with TRBD1. The CDR3 is 14 amino acids. The germline gives CDR1 SGHTA, CDR2 FQGTGA. The V segment lost 6 bases and the J segment 5 bases; nucleotides outside the gene matches: 8. The CDR3 nucleotides read TGTGCCAGCAGAACAGACAGGGCGGGAGATACGCAGTATTTT. Residues: CASRTDRAGDTQYF.

This sequence joins TRBV7-6 and TRBJ1-5; 11 bases align to TRBD1. The CDR3 extends over 16 amino acids. V lost 3 bases and J lost 4; bases outside the gene matches: 5. CDR1 is SGHVS, CDR2 FNYEAQ, per germline. CDR3 DNA sequence: TGTGCCAGCAGCTTGTCCGGGACAGGGGGTAATCAGCCCCAGCATTTT. This codes for CASSLSGTGGNQPQHF.

The chain combines TRBV4-1 with TRBJ2-1; 7 bases map to TRBD2. Trimming removed 6 bases from V and 7 bases from J; junction bases left unmatched: 18. This CDR3 is 17 amino acids long. Germline assignment: CDR1 MGHRA and CDR2 YSYEKL. CDR3 amino acids: CASSPNAGLTGGNEQFF. The CDR3 DNA is TGCGCCAGCAGTCCCAACGCGGGACTCACGGGAGGTAATGAGCAGTTCTTC.